This T cell receptor (beta chain) was found in a study of blood T cell repertoires in COVID-19. Overall study: The origin of the acute and convalescent COVID-19 samples was the United States, Italy and Spain. From T cells, B-cell-depleted T cells, or PBMCs came the material, which was cDNA or gDNA.

Original processing methods: The assay estimated nucleated cells by amplifying reference gene primers. Assay used: immunoSEQ multiplex PCR; TCRdb lists only in-frame clones, some missing. V and J calls and clone size are those listed in that table; D and trimming were worked out from the DNA. The profile shows 59,000 or so clones, around 81% of them singletons. CDR3 length: 16 amino acids. The chain uses TRBV21-1 and TRBJ1-6; the table calls TRBD1, which could not be checked here. TRBV21-1 is a listed pseudogene. The receptor comes from a man in his 60s with acute or convalescent COVID-19. Input material: peripheral blood. In DNA form, the CDR3 reads TGTGCCAGCAGCAACCCCCACCCCAGGGGCATATCACCCCTCCACTTT. This translates into CASSNPHPRGISPLHF.